This TCR beta chain derives from a study of OX40 agonist ivuxolimab in advanced cancers. Looked up from germline, CDR1 is SGDLS and CDR2 is YYNGEE. CDR3 size: 15 residues. The junction had 5 bases not matched to a gene; V was cut back by 1 base and J by 2 bases. The repertoire was sequenced with immunoSEQ multiplex PCR; TCRdb's copy has only in-frame clones and lacks some. The sample has some 60,000 clones, around 82% seen once. The sequences come from CD4+ or CD8+ T cells sorted from blood, collected in a trial of the OX40 agonist ivuxolimab. The source is an adult with an advanced solid tumor such as melanoma, head and neck, liver or kidney cancer. This chain connects TRBV9 to TRBJ1-1; TRBD1 matches at 7 bases. For the CDR3, the DNA is TGTGCCAGCAGCGTATGGAAGGGGGCCAACACTGAAGCTTTCTTT. It is translated as CASSVWKGANTEAFF.